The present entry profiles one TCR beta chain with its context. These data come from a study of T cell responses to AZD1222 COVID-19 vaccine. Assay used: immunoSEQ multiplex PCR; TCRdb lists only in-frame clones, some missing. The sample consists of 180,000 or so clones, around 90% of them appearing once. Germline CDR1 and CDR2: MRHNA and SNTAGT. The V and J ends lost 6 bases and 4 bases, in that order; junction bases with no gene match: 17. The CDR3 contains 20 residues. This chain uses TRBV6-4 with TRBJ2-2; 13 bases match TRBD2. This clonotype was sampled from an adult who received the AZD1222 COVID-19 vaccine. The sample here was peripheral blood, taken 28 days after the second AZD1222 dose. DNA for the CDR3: TGTGCCAGCAGCCTAAGACCCAGACTAGCGGGAGGACGTGGCACCGGGGAGCTGTTTTTT. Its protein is CASSLRPRLAGGRGTGELFF.